This T cell receptor (beta chain) was captured by sequencing in a study of T cells in Graves' hyperthyroidism and ophthalmopathy. Study results and caveats: A median 6.5 months before onset, the model predicted ophthalmopathy. Among clonotypes expanded in thyroid above 0.001, most were also found in blood.

The CDR3 runs to 13 residues. The V gene lost 6 bases and the J gene lost 5 bases, with 13 bases spanning the gap. The germline V gene encodes CDR1 LGHNT and CDR2 FRNRAP. The TCR beta CDR3 regions underwent amplification using RNA transcripts as the source. A set of HTBI primers served as the primers for a first-round RT-PCR of the TCR CDR3. From the multiplex PCR reads, TCRdb called clonotypes with MiXCR, one entry per CDR3 protein. The sample has over 700,000 distinct CDR3 sequences, 30% to 40% seen once. Concerning this clonotype itself: Its antigen remains unknown.

The sample taken for sequencing was blood. V usage is TRBV12-5 and J usage is TRBJ1-1; D possibly corresponds to TRBD1 (6 bases). This TCR derives from a woman aged 40-49 years with Graves' hyperthyroidism. CDR3 in amino acids: CASGGYQGTEAFF. CDR3 nucleotide sequence: TGTGCTAGTGGGGGATATCAGGGGACTGAAGCTTTCTTT.